This T cell receptor (beta chain) was sequenced in a study of cytomegalovirus exposure and HLA in healthy donors. V was shortened by 1 base and J by 2 bases, with 18 bases between the two germline ends. CDR3 length equals 17 residues. The germline gives CDR1 MGHRA, CDR2 YSYEKL. As concerns this clone: Its antigen is as yet unknown.

Data came from immunoSEQ multiplex PCR; TCRdb stores just in-frame clones and leaves some out. The table lists approximately 60,000 clones, about 93% of them singletons. Overall study results and limits: Altogether, 160 or so TCR beta chains were recorded as cytomegalovirus-associated.

This TCR was recovered from a man younger than 35 in good health and CMV-seronegative. Specimen: PBMCs. The chain employs TRBV4-1 and TRBJ2-7, with TRBD2 as a possible D gene (6 bases). The CDR3 sequence: CASSQVYSSGGAYEQYF. The CDR3, as DNA: TGCGCCAGCAGCCAAGTTTATTCATCGGGCGGGGCCTACGAGCAGTACTTC.